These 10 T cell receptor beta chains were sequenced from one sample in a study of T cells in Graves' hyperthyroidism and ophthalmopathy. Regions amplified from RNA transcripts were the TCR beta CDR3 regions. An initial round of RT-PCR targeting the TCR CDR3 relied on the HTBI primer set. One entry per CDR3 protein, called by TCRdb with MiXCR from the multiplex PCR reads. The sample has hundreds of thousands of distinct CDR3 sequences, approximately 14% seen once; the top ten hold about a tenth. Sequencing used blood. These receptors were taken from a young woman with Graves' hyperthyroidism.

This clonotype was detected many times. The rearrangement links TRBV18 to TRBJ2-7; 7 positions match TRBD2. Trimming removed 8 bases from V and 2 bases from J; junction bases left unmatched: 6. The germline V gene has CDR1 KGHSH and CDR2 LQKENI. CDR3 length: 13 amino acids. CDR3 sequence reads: CASSSGLAYEQYF. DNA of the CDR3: TGTGCCAGCAGCAGCGGACTAGCCTACGAGCAGTACTTC. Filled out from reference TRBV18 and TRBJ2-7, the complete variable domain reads NAGVMQNPRHLVRRRGQEARLRCSPMKGHSHVYWYRQLPEEGLKFMVYLQKENIIDESGMPKERFSAEFPKEGPSILRIQQVVRGDSAAYFCASSSGLAYEQYFGPGTRLTVT.

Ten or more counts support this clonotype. CDR3 sequence (DNA): TGTGCCAGCAGTTACCCGGACAGGGCAAGCGAATGGAAGGGGATCACTGAAGCTTTCTTT. Translation: CASSYPDRASEWKGITEAFF. This chain joins TRBV6-2 or TRBV6-3 and TRBJ1-1; 8 nucleotides align to TRBD1. The CDR3 spans 20 residues. Trimming took 2 bases from V and 4 from J; bases not matched to a gene: 21. Germline V lookup: CDR1 MNHEY, CDR2 SVGEGT.

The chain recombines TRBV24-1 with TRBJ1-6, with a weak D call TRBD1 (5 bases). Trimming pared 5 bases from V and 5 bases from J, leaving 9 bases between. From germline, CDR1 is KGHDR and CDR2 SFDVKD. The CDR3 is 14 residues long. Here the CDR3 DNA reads TGTGCCACCAGTGCGCCAGGGAATAATTCACCCCTCCACTTT. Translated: CATSAPGNNSPLHF.

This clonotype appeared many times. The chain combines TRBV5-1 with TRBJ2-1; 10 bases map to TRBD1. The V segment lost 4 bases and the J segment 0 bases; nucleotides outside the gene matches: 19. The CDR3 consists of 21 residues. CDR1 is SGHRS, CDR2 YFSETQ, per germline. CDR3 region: CASSPHDRDRGAQYSYNEQFF. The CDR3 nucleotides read TGCGCCAGCAGCCCCCACGATCGGGACAGGGGCGCCCAATACTCCTACAATGAGCAGTTCTTC.

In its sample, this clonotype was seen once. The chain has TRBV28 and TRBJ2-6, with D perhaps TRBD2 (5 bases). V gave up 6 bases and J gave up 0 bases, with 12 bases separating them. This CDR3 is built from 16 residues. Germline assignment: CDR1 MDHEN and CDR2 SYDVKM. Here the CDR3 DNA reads TGTGCCAGCAGATCGTTGAGGGTCTCTGGGGCCAACGTCCTGACTTTC. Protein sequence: CASRSLRVSGANVLTF.

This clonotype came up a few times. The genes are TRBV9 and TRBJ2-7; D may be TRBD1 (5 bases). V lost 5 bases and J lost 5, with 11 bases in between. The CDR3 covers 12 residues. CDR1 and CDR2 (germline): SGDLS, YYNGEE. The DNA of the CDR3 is TGTGCCAGCAGGCTGGGGCGCAACGAGCAGTACTTC. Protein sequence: CASRLGRNEQYF.

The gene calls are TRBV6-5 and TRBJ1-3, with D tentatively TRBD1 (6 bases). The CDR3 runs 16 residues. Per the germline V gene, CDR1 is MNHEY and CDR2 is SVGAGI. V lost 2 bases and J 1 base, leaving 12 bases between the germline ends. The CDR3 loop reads CASSYGAGASGNTIYF. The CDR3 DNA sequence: TGTGCCAGCAGTTACGGGGCAGGGGCGTCTGGAAACACCATATATTTT.

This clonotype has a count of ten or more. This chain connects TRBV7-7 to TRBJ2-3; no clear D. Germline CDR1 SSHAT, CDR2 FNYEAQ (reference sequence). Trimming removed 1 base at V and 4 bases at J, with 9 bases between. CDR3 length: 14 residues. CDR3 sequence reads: CASSLGQPPDTQYF. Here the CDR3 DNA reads TGTGCCAGCAGCTTAGGGCAGCCCCCAGATACGCAGTATTTT.

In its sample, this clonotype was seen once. CDR3 amino acids: CASMRLAGYEQYF. CDR3 nucleotide sequence: TGTGCCAGCATGAGACTAGCGGGTTACGAGCAGTACTTC. The V call is TRBV6-1, the J call TRBJ2-7; TRBD2 agrees at 10 bases. The CDR3 is 13 residues long. Germline V lookup: CDR1 MNHNS, CDR2 SASEGT. V lost 7 bases to trimming and J lost 4 bases; unmatched junction nucleotides: 4.

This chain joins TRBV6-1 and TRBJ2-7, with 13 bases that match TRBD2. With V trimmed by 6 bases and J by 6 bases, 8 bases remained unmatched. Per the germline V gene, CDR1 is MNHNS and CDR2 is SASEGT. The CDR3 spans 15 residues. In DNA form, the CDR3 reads TGTGCCAGCAGGGGCGGGACTAGCGGGATTCCCGAGCAGTACTTC. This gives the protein CASRGGTSGIPEQYF.